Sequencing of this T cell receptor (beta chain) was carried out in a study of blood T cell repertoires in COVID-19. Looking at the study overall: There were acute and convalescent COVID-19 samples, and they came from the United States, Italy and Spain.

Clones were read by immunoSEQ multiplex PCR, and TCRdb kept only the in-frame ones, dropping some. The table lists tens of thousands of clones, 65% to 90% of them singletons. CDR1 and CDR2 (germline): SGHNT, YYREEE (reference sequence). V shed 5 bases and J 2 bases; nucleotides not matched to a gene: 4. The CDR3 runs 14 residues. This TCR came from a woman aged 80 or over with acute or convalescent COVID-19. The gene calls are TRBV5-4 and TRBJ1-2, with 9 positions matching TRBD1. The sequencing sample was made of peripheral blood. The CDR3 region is CASRSGTGNYGYTF. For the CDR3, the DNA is TGTGCCAGCAGATCCGGGACAGGGAACTATGGCTACACCTTC.